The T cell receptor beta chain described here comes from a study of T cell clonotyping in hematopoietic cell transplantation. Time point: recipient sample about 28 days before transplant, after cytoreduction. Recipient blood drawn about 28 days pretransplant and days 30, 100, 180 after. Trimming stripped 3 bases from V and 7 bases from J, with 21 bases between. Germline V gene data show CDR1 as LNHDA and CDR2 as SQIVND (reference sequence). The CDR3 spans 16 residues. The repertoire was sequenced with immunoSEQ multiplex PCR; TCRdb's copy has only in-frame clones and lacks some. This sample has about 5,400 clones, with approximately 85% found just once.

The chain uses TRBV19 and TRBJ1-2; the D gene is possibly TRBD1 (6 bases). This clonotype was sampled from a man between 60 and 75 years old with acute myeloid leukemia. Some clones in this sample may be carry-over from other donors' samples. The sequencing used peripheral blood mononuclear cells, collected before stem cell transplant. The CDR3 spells CASSIGGRIDQSGYTF. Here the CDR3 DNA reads TGTGCCAGTAGTATTGGGGGGCGCATCGATCAGTCTGGCTACACCTTC. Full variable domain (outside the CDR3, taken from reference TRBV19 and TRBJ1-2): DGGITQSPKYLFRKEGQNVTLSCEQNLNHDAMYWYRQDPGQGLRLIYYSQIVNDFQKGDIAEGYSVSREKKESFPLTVTSAQKNPTAFYLCASSIGGRIDQSGYTFGSGTRLTVV.